What follows are 27 T cell receptor beta chains derived from one specimen sequenced in a study of T cells after yellow fever vaccination. TCRdb passed the 5' RACE reads through MiXCR, listing each CDR3 protein once. This table has 150,000 to 200,000 distinct CDR3 sequences, roughly a tenth appearing once. The sequencing used CD8+ T cells sorted from PBMCs, collected 45 days after the yellow fever booster vaccination. All receptors come from a young man who received the YFV17D yellow fever vaccine.

The chain links TRBV7-9 to TRBJ2-7, with D possibly matching TRBD2 (5 bases). Per the germline V gene, CDR1 is SEHNR and CDR2 is FQNEAQ (reference sequence). The V and J ends lost 5 bases and 0 bases respectively, with 23 bases between them. This CDR3 spans 18 amino acids. The CDR3 region is CASSPTTTRRRHSYEQYF. In nucleotides, the CDR3 is TGTGCCAGCAGCCCAACTACCACGAGACGGAGGCACTCCTACGAGCAGTACTTC.

This clonotype was recorded a few times. V usage is TRBV6-5 and J usage is TRBJ1-4, with D possibly being TRBD1 (5 bases). Germline V gene lookup returns CDR1 MNHEY and CDR2 SVGAGI. The CDR3 consists of 14 residues. Between the trimmed V and J ends, which lost 2 bases and 8 bases, there was a span of 12 bases. Here the CDR3 reads CASSYRGEEEKLFF. The CDR3 DNA follows: TGTGCCAGCAGTTACCGGGGGGAGGAGGAAAAACTGTTTTTT.

The V call is TRBV3-1, the J call TRBJ2-5, with 8 bases matching TRBD2. The V gene's germline CDR1 is LGHDT and CDR2 YNNKEL (reference sequence). The CDR3 has 14 residues. The trim removed 4 bases at V and 1 base at J, leaving 2 bases unmatched. The CDR3 bases are TGTGCCAGCAGCCTAGCGGGGCCCCAAGAGACCCAGTACTTC. Translation: CASSLAGPQETQYF.

In this sample, this clonotype turned up a few times. This chain uses TRBV11-2 with TRBJ2-1, with D unresolved. Trimming shortened V by 1 base and J by 6 bases, and 4 bases separated the two germline ends. Germline V gene lookup returns CDR1 SGHAT and CDR2 FQNNGV. This CDR3 spans 12 amino acids. The CDR3 is CASSLAANEQFF. CDR3 sequence (DNA): TGTGCCAGCAGCTTAGCCGCCAATGAGCAGTTCTTC.

This clonotype was counted between two and nine times. The rearrangement uses TRBV5-1 and TRBJ1-1; D not certain. Germline CDR1 SGHRS, CDR2 YFSETQ. This CDR3 has 14 residues. V lost 3 bases, J lost 0 bases, and 9 bases lay in between. CDR3 nucleotides: TGCGCCAGCAGCTCGTCGGGGATGAACACTGAAGCTTTCTTT. This gives the protein CASSSSGMNTEAFF.

The chain couples TRBV30 to TRBJ2-3; the D is unclear. The CDR3 length is 12 residues. Trimming removed 0 bases from V and 10 bases from J, with 11 bases in between. Germline-derived CDR1 and CDR2 are GTSNPN and SVGIG (reference sequence). CDR3 sequence reads: CAWSVLRLPQYF. DNA of the CDR3: TGTGCCTGGAGTGTACTCCGCCTGCCGCAGTATTTT.

The chain joins TRBV27 to TRBJ2-1; D not resolved. The germline CDR1 and CDR2 sequences are MNHEY and SMNVEV (reference sequence). This CDR3 has 13 residues. V lost 5 bases and J 4 bases, leaving 9 bases between the germline ends. The DNA of the CDR3 is TGTGCCAGCAGTCCCGGAAGGTACAATGAGCAGTTCTTC. The encoded protein is CASSPGRYNEQFF.

V gene TRBV20-1 combines with J gene TRBJ1-5; a weak D match, TRBD1 (5 bases). The germline V gene has CDR1 DFQATT and CDR2 SNEGSKA (reference sequence). The CDR3 has 16 amino acids. V lost 0 bases, J lost 4 bases, and 16 bases lay in between. CDR3 sequence: CSARDGGDGANQPQHF. CDR3 DNA sequence: TGCAGTGCTAGAGATGGAGGGGACGGTGCAAATCAGCCCCAGCATTTT.

The V gene is TRBV11-2, the J gene TRBJ2-7; D is unresolved. From germline, CDR1 is SGHAT and CDR2 FQNNGV. The germline V and J ends were trimmed by 0 bases and 3 bases, with 9 bases remaining between them. This CDR3 spans 14 amino acids. CDR3 bases: TGTGCCAGCAGCTTAGAGGCAGGATTCTACGAGCAGTACGTC. This sequence encodes CASSLEAGFYEQYV.

Only a few counts were recorded for this clonotype. The chain employs TRBV6-2 or TRBV6-3 and TRBJ1-5; no reliable D call. Germline V gives CDR1 MNHEY, CDR2 SVGEGT. The CDR3 extends over 14 amino acids. Trimming shortened V by 5 bases and J by 1 base, and 9 bases separated the two germline ends. As DNA, the CDR3 is TGTGCCAGCAGTCGGACGGCCAGCAATCAGCCCCAGCATTTT. This encodes CASSRTASNQPQHF.

In its sample, this clonotype was seen a few times. CDR3 in amino acids: CASSLVTGVEAFF. CDR3 sequence (DNA): TGTGCCAGCAGCTTAGTTACCGGAGTTGAAGCTTTCTTT. The chain uses TRBV11-2 and TRBJ1-1; unclear D gene. With 1 base removed from V and 7 bases from J, the gap between germline ends came to 10 bases. This CDR3 has 13 residues. In germline, CDR1 is SGHAT, CDR2 FQNNGV.

This clonotype was seen more than once but under ten times. The rearrangement links TRBV19 to TRBJ1-1; 7 bases match TRBD1. This CDR3 contains 14 residues. Looked up from germline, CDR1 is LNHDA and CDR2 is SQIVND (reference sequence). V lost 5 bases and J lost 1; bases outside the gene matches: 4. In DNA, the CDR3 is TGTGCCAGTAGTCTAGGACAGGAGAACACTGAAGCTTTCTTT. Encoded protein: CASSLGQENTEAFF.

At least ten counts were recorded for this clonotype. J is TRBJ2-3 and V is TRBV21-1; the DNA was not compared with TRBD1, the D call given in the table. TRBV21-1 is flagged as a pseudogene. The CDR3 spans 16 residues. CDR3 amino acids: CASSDRGTGGPDTQYF. The CDR3 DNA reads as TGTGCCAGCAGCGACCGAGGGACAGGGGGTCCAGATACGCAGTATTTT.

This clonotype was seen more than once but under ten times. V is TRBV20-1 and J is TRBJ1-6; 7 bases align to TRBD1. V trimming: 5 bases; J trimming: 15 bases; junction bases outside the gene matches: 7. Germline V gives CDR1 DFQATT, CDR2 SNEGSKA (reference sequence). The CDR3 extends over 11 amino acids. DNA for the CDR3: TGCAGTGCTTGGGACAGACCCCACCTCCACTTT. This codes for CSAWDRPHLHF.

This chain connects TRBV6-2 or TRBV6-3 to TRBJ2-3; 11 bases align to TRBD2. The CDR3 is 18 residues long. Trimming cost V 6 bases and J 2 bases; bases outside gene matches: 13. Germline loops: CDR1 MNHEY, CDR2 SVGEGT. CDR3 loop: CASRGPSGGPYYTDTQYF. The CDR3, as DNA: TGTGCCAGCAGAGGACCTAGCGGGGGGCCTTACTACACAGATACGCAGTATTTT.

The genes are TRBV27 and TRBJ2-7; TRBD1 matches 7 bases. The CDR3 loop spans 14 amino acids. Germline CDR1 and CDR2: MNHEY and SMNVEV (reference sequence). V was pared by 5 bases and J by 1 base, with 5 bases of the junction left unmatched. The CDR3 protein is CASSQYRGSYEQYF. As DNA, the CDR3 is TGTGCCAGCAGTCAATACAGGGGATCCTACGAGCAGTACTTC.

In this sample, this clonotype turned up a few times. This rearrangement joins TRBV7-8 to TRBJ2-2; 9 bases are shared with TRBD1. The CDR3 length is 15 residues. CDR1 and CDR2 (germline): SGHVS, FQNEAQ. V was pared by 5 bases and J by 2 bases, with 3 bases of the junction left unmatched. The CDR3 bases are TGTGCCAGCAGCCGGACAGGGGTCAACACCGGGGAGCTGTTTTTT. It is translated as CASSRTGVNTGELFF.

This clonotype was counted many times. The chain combines TRBV6-2 or TRBV6-3 with TRBJ2-2, with D unclear. The V gene lost 6 bases and the J gene lost 7 bases, with 12 bases spanning the gap. The length of the CDR3 is 13 residues. Germline V gives CDR1 MNHEY, CDR2 SVGEGT. DNA for the CDR3: TGTGCCAGCAGCCCCCTCTGGGGCGGGGAGCTGTTTTTT. This codes for CASSPLWGGELFF.

This clonotype was detected a few times. V usage is TRBV7-8 and J usage is TRBJ1-6, with 7 bases that match TRBD1. This CDR3 spans 11 amino acids. Germline assignment: CDR1 SGHVS and CDR2 FQNEAQ. V was pared by 5 bases and J by 15 bases, with 4 bases of the junction left unmatched. CDR3 sequence (DNA): TGTGCCAGCAGCATAGACAGGGACCTCCACTTT. Its translation is CASSIDRDLHF.

The V call is TRBV7-9, the J call TRBJ2-3; D remains unclear. V lost 6 bases to trimming and J lost 4 bases, with 8 bases between them. The CDR3 has 12 amino acids. The V gene's germline CDR1 is SEHNR and CDR2 FQNEAQ (reference sequence). In DNA, the CDR3 is TGTGCCAGCAGACACAAGCCAGATACGCAGTATTTT. It is translated as CASRHKPDTQYF.

V usage is TRBV27 and J usage is TRBJ1-5; 7 nucleotides match TRBD1. CDR1 and CDR2 from the germline V gene are MNHEY and SMNVEV (reference sequence). The CDR3 extends over 15 amino acids. J gave up 4 bases and V 2 bases, and 5 bases lay outside the gene matches. The CDR3 loop is CASSLAGQLNQPQHF. CDR3 DNA sequence: TGTGCCAGCAGTTTAGCGGGACAGCTTAATCAGCCCCAGCATTTT.

This chain joins TRBV25-1 and TRBJ2-1; a possible D gene is TRBD1 (6 bases). This CDR3 is built from 12 residues. The V gene's germline CDR1 is MGHDK and CDR2 SYGVNS. Deletions cut 3 bases from V and 9 bases from J, with 9 bases between. The CDR3 sequence: CASSDTGREQFF. The CDR3 DNA reads as TGTGCCAGCAGTGACACAGGGCGTGAGCAGTTCTTC. Combining the CDR3 with reference TRBV25-1 and TRBJ2-1 gives the whole variable domain EADIYQTPRYLVIGTGKKITLECSQTMGHDKMYWYQQDPGMELHLIHYSYGVNSTEKGDLSSESTVSRIRTEHFPLTLESARPSHTSQYLCASSDTGREQFFGPGTRLTVL.

This clonotype turned up a few times. The gene calls are TRBV4-1 and TRBJ2-7; a possible D gene is TRBD1 (6 bases). The germline CDR1 and CDR2 sequences are MGHRA and YSYEKL. The CDR3 totals 14 residues. V lost 2 bases and J lost 7, with 15 bases in between. DNA for the CDR3: TGCGCCAGCAGCCAAAACCCGTTAGGGGGTGAGCAGTACTTC. Translated: CASSQNPLGGEQYF.

This chain uses TRBV19 with TRBJ2-5; tentatively, D is TRBD1 (5 bases). This CDR3 has 16 amino acids. Between the trimmed V and J ends, which lost 1 base and 5 bases, there was a span of 17 bases. Germline-derived CDR1 and CDR2 are LNHDA and SQIVND (reference sequence). DNA for the CDR3: TGTGCCAGTAGTATAGGGTTCGGCAGGGTTGAGGAGACCCAGTACTTC. This translates into CASSIGFGRVEETQYF.

The sample holds a few counts of this clonotype. The chain has TRBV4-1 and TRBJ2-1; D is uncertain. V lost 3 bases and J lost 9, with 9 bases in between. This CDR3 region has 12 residues. Germline CDR1 reads MGHRA; CDR2 reads YSYEKL. The CDR3 is CASSHPLGEQFF. CDR3 coding DNA: TGCGCCAGCAGCCATCCCCTAGGTGAGCAGTTCTTC.

The sample holds a few counts of this clonotype. V usage is TRBV4-2 and J usage is TRBJ2-3; TRBD2 matches at 8 bases. The CDR3 has 16 amino acids. Germline lookup yields CDR1 LGHNA and CDR2 YNFKEQ. The trim removed 1 base at V and 2 bases at J, leaving 5 bases unmatched. In DNA form, the CDR3 reads TGTGCCAGCAGCCAAGGGCAGCGGGGGACCACAGATACGCAGTATTTT. This translates into CASSQGQRGTTDTQYF.

The chain combines TRBV6-2 or TRBV6-3 with TRBJ2-7; 11 positions match TRBD1. The germline V gene encodes CDR1 MNHEY and CDR2 SVGEGT. This CDR3 has 16 amino acids. V shed 6 bases, J shed 3 bases, and the junction held 10 bases outside the gene matches. CDR3 sequence (DNA): TGTGCCAGCAGCCCCGGGACAGGGGGAAAATTCTACGAGCAGTACTTC. Translating it yields CASSPGTGGKFYEQYF.